This T cell receptor beta chain originates from a study of OX40 agonist ivuxolimab in advanced cancers. Across the whole study: Intravenous ivuxolimab at 0.01 to 10 mg/kg was given to patients every 2 weeks. Partial responses occurred in three patients (one hepatocellular carcinoma, two cutaneous melanoma). Study-level results: Some of the lowest clonal expansion was seen in partial responders at 0.1-3.0 mg/kg.

Worth noting for this clone: What it recognizes is unknown.

V lost 2 bases and J lost 4, with 15 bases in between. Germline loops: CDR1 MGHRA, CDR2 YSYEKL. The CDR3 has 15 residues. Clones were read by immunoSEQ multiplex PCR, and TCRdb kept only the in-frame ones, dropping some. The repertoire holds more than 12,000 clones, 75% to 85% seen once, with roughly 19% in the top ten. Blood sampling took place at baseline, cycle 4 day 1, and cycle 7 day 1. This material consisted of CD4+ or CD8+ T cells sorted from blood, taken in a trial of the OX40 agonist ivuxolimab. The V gene is TRBV4-1, the J gene TRBJ2-7, with D perhaps matching TRBD2 (5 bases). This clonotype was obtained from an adult with an advanced solid tumor such as melanoma, head and neck, liver or kidney cancer. This chain's CDR3 is CASSQSLEGGYEQYF. The DNA for the CDR3 is TGCGCCAGCAGCCAAAGTCTAGAGGGCGGGTACGAGCAGTACTTC.